This entry lists 13 T cell receptor beta chains sequenced from one sample in a study of shared clonotypes between healthy human individuals. Only in-frame clones appear in the TCRdb table, and some are missing; sequencing was by immunoSEQ multiplex PCR. The repertoire consists of about 2.4 million clones, with approximately 93% occurring once and the leading ten covering approximately 0.36%. The sample comprised naive CD4+ T cells from PBMCs. Specified subset: CD45RA+ positively selected. These receptors originate from a man aged 18 to 35 in good health. Some clones in this sample may be carry-over from other donors' samples.

The V gene is TRBV6-6, the J gene TRBJ2-5; a weak D match, TRBD2 (5 bases). The CDR3 covers 14 residues. Germline V CDR1 and CDR2: MNHNY, SVGAGI (reference sequence). Trimming took 4 bases from V and 3 from J, leaving 12 bases between them. This CDR3 reads CASSWTSAEETQYF. CDR3 DNA sequence: TGTGCCAGCAGTTGGACTTCTGCTGAAGAGACCCAGTACTTC.

This chain links TRBV11-2 with TRBJ2-7; the match to TRBD1 covers 9 bases. Trimming took 5 bases from V and 6 from J; bases not matched to a gene: 11. The germline V gene encodes CDR1 SGHAT and CDR2 FQNNGV. The CDR3 is made up of 15 amino acids. The DNA for the CDR3 is TGTGCCAGCAGCCGCCTGGGACAGGGCCCGAGCGAGCAGTACTTC. This sequence encodes CASSRLGQGPSEQYF.

The rearrangement links TRBV18 to TRBJ1-3, with 7 bases aligning to TRBD1. This CDR3 has 15 amino acids. The V gene's germline CDR1 is KGHSH and CDR2 LQKENI. V shed 1 base and J 4 bases; nucleotides not matched to a gene: 4. For the CDR3, the DNA is TGTGCCAGCTCACCACAGGGGGCCCACGGAAACACCATATATTTT. As protein: CASSPQGAHGNTIYF. The entire variable domain, with the rest obtained from reference TRBV18 and TRBJ1-3, is as follows: NAGVMQNPRHLVRRRGQEARLRCSPMKGHSHVYWYRQLPEEGLKFMVYLQKENIIDESGMPKERFSAEFPKEGPSILRIQQVVRGDSAAYFCASSPQGAHGNTIYFGEGSWLTVV.

With respect to this clone: This may come from a read error, since a much larger clone is one base off. The V and J genes are TRBV5-6 and TRBJ1-4, with a possible D match to TRBD1 (5 bases). In germline, CDR1 is SGHDT, CDR2 YYEEEE. CDR3 length equals 14 residues. Trimming removed 0 bases at V and 5 bases at J, with 8 bases between. This CDR3 reads CASSLGQGNEKLFF. As DNA, the CDR3 is TGTGCCAGCAGCTTGGGGCAGGGAAATGAAAAACTGTTTTTT.

This sequence joins TRBV5-4 and TRBJ1-2; 11 bases fit TRBD1. Germline CDR1 and CDR2: SGHNT and YYREEE (reference sequence). V shed 0 bases and J 6 bases; nucleotides not matched to a gene: 4. This CDR3 is 15 amino acids long. CDR3 nucleotide sequence: TGTGCCAGCAGCTTGGATCAGGGACAGGGGGATGGCTACACCTTC. Translated, it gives CASSLDQGQGDGYTF.

The chain carries TRBV5-4 and TRBJ2-3, with 9 bases identical to TRBD2. Trimming removed 7 bases from V and 2 bases from J; junction bases left unmatched: 5. Germline-derived CDR1 and CDR2 are SGHNT and YYREEE (reference sequence). The CDR3 runs to 14 residues. The CDR3 DNA follows: TGTGCCAGCCCTGTAGCGGGAGCCACAGATACGCAGTATTTT. Protein sequence: CASPVAGATDTQYF.

The rearrangement links TRBV5-4 to TRBJ2-1; the match to TRBD2 covers 12 bases. Germline loops: CDR1 SGHNT, CDR2 YYREEE (reference sequence). The V and J ends lost 4 bases and 7 bases, in that order; junction bases with no gene match: 12. The CDR3 is 17 amino acids. The CDR3 sequence: CASSLGTSGYIRNEQFF. The CDR3 DNA is TGTGCCAGCAGCCTTGGGACTAGCGGGTACATAAGGAATGAGCAGTTCTTC.

The genes are TRBV6-4 and TRBJ2-1; D is ambiguous. Trimming cost V 5 bases and J 3 bases, with 8 bases left between them. The CDR3 is 13 amino acids. The germline V gene encodes CDR1 MRHNA and CDR2 SNTAGT. CDR3 region: CASSRSSYNEQFF. Here the CDR3 DNA reads TGTGCCAGCAGTCGGAGTAGCTACAATGAGCAGTTCTTC.

This clone was detected only once. The genes are TRBV2 and TRBJ1-1; no clear D. V was cut by 9 bases and J by 4 bases, with 15 bases left in between. The V gene's germline CDR1 is SNHLY and CDR2 FYNNEI. The CDR3 is 13 residues long. In DNA form, the CDR3 reads TGTGCCAGACTTCTCGAATCGGGCACTGAAGCTTTCTTT. This encodes CARLLESGTEAFF. Based on the CDR3 plus reference TRBV2 and TRBJ1-1, the full variable domain is EPEVTQTPSHQVTQMGQEVILRCVPISNHLYFYWYRQILGQKVEFLVSFYNNEISEKSEIFDDQFSVERPDGSNFTLKIRSTKLEDSAMYFCARLLESGTEAFFGQGTRLTVV.

This chain uses TRBV29-1 with TRBJ2-1; 8 nucleotides match TRBD2. The V gene's germline CDR1 is SQVTM and CDR2 ANQGSEA. Unmatched junction bases numbered 2, after V lost 4 bases and J lost 0 bases. The CDR3 contains 14 residues. The CDR3 DNA sequence: TGCAGCGTTGCCAGCGGGAGCTCCTACAATGAGCAGTTCTTC. This sequence encodes CSVASGSSYNEQFF.

This chain connects TRBV6-5 to TRBJ2-1; the D is unclear. The V gene's germline CDR1 is MNHEY and CDR2 SVGAGI. The V end was cut by 7 bases, the J end by 9 bases, with 10 bases between. The CDR3 spans 11 residues. In DNA form, the CDR3 reads TGTGCCAGCACTAGAGGCAGTGAGCAGTTCTTC. Its protein is CASTRGSEQFF.

The V gene is TRBV9, the J gene TRBJ2-1; the match to TRBD2 covers 11 bases. The germline CDR1 and CDR2 sequences are SGDLS and YYNGEE. The CDR3 runs 16 residues. J was trimmed by 5 bases and V by 3 bases; bases with no gene match: 7. Here the CDR3 DNA reads TGTGCCAGCAGCGGCGGGGGGACTAGCGGCCACAATGAGCAGTTCTTC. Translated: CASSGGGTSGHNEQFF.

V is TRBV5-4 and J is TRBJ2-3, with 12 positions matching TRBD2. V dropped 3 bases and J dropped 5; count of bases not matched to a gene: 10. Germline V gene data show CDR1 as SGHNT and CDR2 as YYREEE (reference sequence). CDR3 length: 17 residues. In DNA form, the CDR3 reads TGTGCCAGCAGCTCCCAACCTAGCGGGAGGGGCGAAGATACGCAGTATTTT. As protein: CASSSQPSGRGEDTQYF.